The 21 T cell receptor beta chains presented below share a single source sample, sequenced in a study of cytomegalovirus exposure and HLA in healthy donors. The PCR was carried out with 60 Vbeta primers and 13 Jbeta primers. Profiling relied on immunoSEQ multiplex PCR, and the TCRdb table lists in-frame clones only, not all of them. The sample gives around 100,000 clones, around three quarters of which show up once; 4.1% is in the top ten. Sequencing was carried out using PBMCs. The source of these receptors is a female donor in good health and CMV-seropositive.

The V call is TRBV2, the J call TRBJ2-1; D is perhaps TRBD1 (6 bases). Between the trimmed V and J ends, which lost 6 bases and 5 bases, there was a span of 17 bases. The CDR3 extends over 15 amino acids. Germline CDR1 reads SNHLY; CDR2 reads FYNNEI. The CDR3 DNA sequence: TGTGCCAGCAGGGGGACACAGGTAGAAGACAATGAGCAGTTCTTC. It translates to CASRGTQVEDNEQFF.

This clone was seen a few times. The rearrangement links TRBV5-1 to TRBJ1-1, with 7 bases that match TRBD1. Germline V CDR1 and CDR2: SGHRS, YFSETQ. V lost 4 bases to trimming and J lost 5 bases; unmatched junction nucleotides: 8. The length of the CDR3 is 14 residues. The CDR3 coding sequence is TGCGCCAGCAGCATGGACAGGCTGAGAACTGAAGCTTTCTTT. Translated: CASSMDRLRTEAFF.

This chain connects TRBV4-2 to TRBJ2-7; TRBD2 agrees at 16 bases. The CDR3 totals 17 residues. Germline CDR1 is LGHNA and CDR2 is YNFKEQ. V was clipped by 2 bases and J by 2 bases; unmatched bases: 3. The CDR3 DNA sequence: TGTGCCAGCAGCCAATTCGGGACTAGCGGGGGGGCCTACGAGCAGTACTTC. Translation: CASSQFGTSGGAYEQYF.

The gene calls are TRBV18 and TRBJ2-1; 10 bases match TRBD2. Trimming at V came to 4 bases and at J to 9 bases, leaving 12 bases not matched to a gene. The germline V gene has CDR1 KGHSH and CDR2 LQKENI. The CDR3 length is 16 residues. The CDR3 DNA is TGTGCCAGCTCACGATTCCTAGCGGGGGACATCCGTGAGCAGTTCTTC. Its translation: CASSRFLAGDIREQFF.

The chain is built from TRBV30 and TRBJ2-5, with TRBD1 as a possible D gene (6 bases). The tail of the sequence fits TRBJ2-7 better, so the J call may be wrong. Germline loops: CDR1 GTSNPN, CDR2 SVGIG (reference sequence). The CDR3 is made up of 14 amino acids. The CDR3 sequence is CAWSVGSGAYEQYF. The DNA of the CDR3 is TGTGCCTGGAGTGTAGGCTCAGGGGCCTACGAGCAGTACTTC.

The CDR3 protein is CATSRAGTGRYEQYF. The CDR3 DNA reads TGTGCCACCAGCAGAGCCGGGACAGGGAGGTACGAGCAGTACTTC. This rearrangement joins TRBV15 to TRBJ2-7; 9 nucleotides line up with TRBD1. The junction had 5 bases not matched to a gene; V was cut back by 1 base and J by 4 bases. From germline, CDR1 is LNHNV and CDR2 YYDKDF (reference sequence). CDR3 length: 15 residues.

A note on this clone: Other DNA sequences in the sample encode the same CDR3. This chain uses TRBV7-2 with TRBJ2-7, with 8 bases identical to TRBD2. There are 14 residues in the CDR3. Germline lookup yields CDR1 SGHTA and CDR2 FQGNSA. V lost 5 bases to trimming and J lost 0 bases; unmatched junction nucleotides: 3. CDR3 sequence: CASSSGGSSYEQYF. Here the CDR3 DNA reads TGTGCCAGCAGCAGCGGGGGTAGCTCCTACGAGCAGTACTTC.

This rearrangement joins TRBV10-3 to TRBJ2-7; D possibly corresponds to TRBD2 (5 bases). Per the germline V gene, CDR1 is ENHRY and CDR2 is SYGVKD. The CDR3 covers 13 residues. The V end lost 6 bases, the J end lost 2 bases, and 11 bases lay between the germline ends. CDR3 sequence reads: CAIRRAVPYEQYF. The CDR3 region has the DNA TGTGCCATCAGGCGGGCAGTCCCCTACGAGCAGTACTTC.

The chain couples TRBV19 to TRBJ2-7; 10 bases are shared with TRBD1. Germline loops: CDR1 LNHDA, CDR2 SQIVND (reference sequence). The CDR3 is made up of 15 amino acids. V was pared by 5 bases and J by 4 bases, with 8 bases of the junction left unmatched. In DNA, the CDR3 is TGTGCCAGTAGTCTACTGGGGACAGGGGTTTACGAGCAGTACTTC. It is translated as CASSLLGTGVYEQYF. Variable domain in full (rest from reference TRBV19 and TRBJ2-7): DGGITQSPKYLFRKEGQNVTLSCEQNLNHDAMYWYRQDPGQGLRLIYYSQIVNDFQKGDIAEGYSVSREKKESFPLTVTSAQKNPTAFYLCASSLLGTGVYEQYFGPGTRLTVT.

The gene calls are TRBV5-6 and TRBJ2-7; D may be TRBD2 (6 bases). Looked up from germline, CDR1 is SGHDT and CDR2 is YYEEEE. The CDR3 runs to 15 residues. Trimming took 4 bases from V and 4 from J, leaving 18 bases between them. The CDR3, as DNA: TGTGCCAGCAGCACCCTCGGGGGTCGGAGATACGAGCAGTACTTC. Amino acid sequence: CASSTLGGRRYEQYF.

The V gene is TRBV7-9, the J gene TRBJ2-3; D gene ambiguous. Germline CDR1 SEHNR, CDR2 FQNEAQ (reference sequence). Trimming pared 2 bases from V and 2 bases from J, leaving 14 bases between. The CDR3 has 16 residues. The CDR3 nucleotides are TGTGCCAGCAGCTTACTGAGTCCTCGGTTCACAGATACGCAGTATTTT. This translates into CASSLLSPRFTDTQYF.

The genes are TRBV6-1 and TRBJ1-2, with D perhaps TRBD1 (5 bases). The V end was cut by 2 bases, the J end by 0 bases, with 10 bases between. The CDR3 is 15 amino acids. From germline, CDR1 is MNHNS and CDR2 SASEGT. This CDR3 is CASSEWVGANYGYTF. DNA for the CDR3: TGTGCCAGCAGTGAATGGGTAGGGGCTAACTATGGCTACACCTTC.

CDR3 DNA: TGTGCCTGGAGTAAAGGGGGCAACACTGAAGCTTTCTTT. It codes for CAWSKGGNTEAFF. The chain is built from TRBV30 and TRBJ1-1, with 7 positions matching TRBD1. The CDR3 loop spans 13 amino acids. V gave up 2 bases and J gave up 2 bases; unmatched junction bases: 2. The germline V gene has CDR1 GTSNPN and CDR2 SVGIG (reference sequence).

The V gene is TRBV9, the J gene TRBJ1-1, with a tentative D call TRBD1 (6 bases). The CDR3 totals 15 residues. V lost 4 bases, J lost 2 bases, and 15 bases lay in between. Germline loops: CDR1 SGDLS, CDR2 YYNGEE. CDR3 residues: CASSPRTGINTEAFF. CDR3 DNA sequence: TGTGCCAGCAGCCCTCGAACAGGGATAAACACTGAAGCTTTCTTT.

The CDR3 DNA reads as TGTGCCAGCAGCTTAGGAGGTATCGGGGGAGTGGGCTACGAGCAGTACTTC. Amino acids: CASSLGGIGGVGYEQYF. The chain couples TRBV11-2 to TRBJ2-7, with a tentative D call TRBD2 (6 bases). This CDR3 spans 17 amino acids. Germline V lookup: CDR1 SGHAT, CDR2 FQNNGV. V gave up 1 base and J gave up 3 bases, with 19 bases separating them.

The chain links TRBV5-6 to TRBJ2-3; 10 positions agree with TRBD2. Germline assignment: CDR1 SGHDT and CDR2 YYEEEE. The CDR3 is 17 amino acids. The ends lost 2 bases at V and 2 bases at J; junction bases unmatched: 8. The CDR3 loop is CASSLLAGQRSTDTQYF. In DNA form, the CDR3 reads TGTGCCAGCAGCTTACTAGCGGGACAAAGGTCCACAGATACGCAGTATTTT.

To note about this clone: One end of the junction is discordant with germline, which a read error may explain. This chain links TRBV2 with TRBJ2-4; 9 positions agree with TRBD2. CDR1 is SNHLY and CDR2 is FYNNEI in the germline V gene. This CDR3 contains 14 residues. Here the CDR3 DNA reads TGTGCCAGCATGACTAGCGGTCCCAAAAACAGTCAGTACTTC. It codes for CASMTSGPKNSQYF. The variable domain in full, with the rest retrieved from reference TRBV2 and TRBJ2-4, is EPEVTQTPSHQVTQMGQEVILRCVPISNHLYFYWYRQILGQKVEFLVSFYNNEISEKSEIFDDQFSVERPDGSNFTLKIRSTKLEDSAMYFCASMTSGPKNSQYFGAGTRLSVL.

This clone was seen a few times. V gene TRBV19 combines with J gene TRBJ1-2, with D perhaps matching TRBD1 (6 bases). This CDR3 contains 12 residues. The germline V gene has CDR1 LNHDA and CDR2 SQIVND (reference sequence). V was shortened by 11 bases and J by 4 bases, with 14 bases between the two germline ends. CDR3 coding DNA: TGTGCCGCAGGCCAGGGGACCTATGGCTACACCTTC. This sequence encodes CAAGQGTYGYTF.

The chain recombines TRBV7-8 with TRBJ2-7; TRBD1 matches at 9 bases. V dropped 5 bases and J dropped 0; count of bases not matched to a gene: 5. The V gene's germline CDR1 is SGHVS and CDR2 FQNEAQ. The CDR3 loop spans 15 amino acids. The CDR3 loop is CASSPRTGVSYEQYF. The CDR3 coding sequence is TGTGCCAGCAGCCCGCGGACAGGGGTCTCCTACGAGCAGTACTTC.

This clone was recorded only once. Here the CDR3 reads CASSGQVAGESFEQFF. As DNA, the CDR3 is TGTGCCAGCAGCGGCCAAGTAGCGGGGGAATCATTTGAGCAGTTCTTC. The rearrangement uses TRBV9 and TRBJ2-1, with 9 bases lining up with TRBD2. V shed 3 bases and J 9 bases; nucleotides not matched to a gene: 13. The CDR3 contains 16 residues. Germline V CDR1 and CDR2: SGDLS, YYNGEE.

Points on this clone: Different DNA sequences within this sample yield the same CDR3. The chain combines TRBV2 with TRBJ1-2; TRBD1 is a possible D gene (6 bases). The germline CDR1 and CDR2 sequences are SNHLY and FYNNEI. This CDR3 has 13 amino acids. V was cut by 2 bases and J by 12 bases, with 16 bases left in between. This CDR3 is CASSERGGGTNTF. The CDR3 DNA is TGTGCCAGCAGTGAAAGGGGGGGAGGGACGAACACCTTC.